The text below deals with one TCR beta chain. The antigen remains unidentified. TCRdb's copy holds only in-frame clones and misses some; the assay was immunoSEQ multiplex PCR. This table holds around 190,000 clones, 91% found once. V was shortened by 11 bases and J by 3 bases, with 20 bases between the two germline ends. CDR3 length: 15 amino acids. CDR1 SGHTA and CDR2 FQGNSA come from the germline V gene. This record comes from a study of T cell responses to AZD1222 COVID-19 vaccine. General study findings and limits: White British ancestry dominated among donors, who included more females, and clonal diversity was possibly underestimated.

Material: peripheral blood, obtained 28 days after the second AZD1222 dose. The chain employs TRBV7-2 and TRBJ1-5; unclear D gene. The TCR originated in an adult who received the AZD1222 COVID-19 vaccine. DNA for the CDR3: TGTGCCTCCGCCCTTAGAGCCTCCCCCAATCAGCCCCAGCATTTT. As protein: CASALRASPNQPQHF.